What follows are 18 T cell receptor beta chains derived from one specimen sequenced in a study of blood T cell repertoires in COVID-19. Repertoires were generated with immunoSEQ multiplex PCR, while TCRdb's copy carries only in-frame clones and drops some. The repertoire holds around 260,000 clones, with 80% to 90% as singletons. The sample consisted of peripheral blood. The receptors derive from a woman in her 70s with COVID-19, enrolled during active disease.

The chain uses TRBV28 and TRBJ2-7; D is perhaps TRBD2 (5 bases). V lost 5 bases to trimming and J lost 4 bases, with 21 bases between them. This CDR3 comprises 16 residues. Germline V gene lookup returns CDR1 MDHEN and CDR2 SYDVKM. DNA for the CDR3: TGTGCCAGCAGTCGAGCTACGATCAGCGGTAGGTACGAGCAGTACTTC. Encoded protein: CASSRATISGRYEQYF.

The chain carries TRBV7-9 and TRBJ2-3; a possible D gene is TRBD2 (6 bases). In germline, CDR1 is SEHNR, CDR2 FQNEAQ (reference sequence). The CDR3 is 16 residues long. Trimming removed 5 bases from V and 0 bases from J, with 15 bases in between. The CDR3 sequence: CASSGSGLASTDTQYF. CDR3 in DNA: TGTGCCAGCAGCGGGTCGGGGCTAGCGAGCACAGATACGCAGTATTTT.

This sequence joins TRBV6-5 and TRBJ1-3; no clear D gene. CDR3 length: 14 residues. CDR1 and CDR2 from the germline V gene are MNHEY and SVGAGI. The V end lost 7 bases, the J end lost 5 bases, and 15 bases lay between the germline ends. The CDR3 here is CASIEGLERNTIYF. The CDR3 nucleotides read TGTGCCAGCATAGAGGGCCTCGAGAGAAACACCATATATTTT.

The J gene is TRBJ2-6, the V gene TRBV11-3; 11 bases line up with TRBD1. Germline V gene sequence: CDR1 SGHNT, CDR2 YENEEA. The ends lost 5 bases at V and 11 bases at J; junction bases unmatched: 8. This CDR3 is built from 15 residues. The CDR3 sequence is CASSPGQGAFYVLTF. CDR3 sequence (DNA): TGTGCCAGCAGCCCCGGACAGGGGGCATTCTACGTCCTGACTTTC.

The chain combines TRBV27 with TRBJ1-3; TRBD1 might be the D (6 bases). The CDR3 extends over 14 amino acids. Germline V gives CDR1 MNHEY, CDR2 SMNVEV (reference sequence). The ends were cut back, 5 bases at V and 3 bases at J, with 11 bases in the middle. The CDR3 loop reads CASSIQGFGNTIYF. In DNA, the CDR3 is TGTGCCAGCAGTATACAGGGTTTTGGAAACACCATATATTTT.

This clone appeared a single time. The chain is built from TRBV28 and TRBJ2-3; no firm D call. The germline gives CDR1 MDHEN, CDR2 SYDVKM. This CDR3 comprises 17 residues. The germline V and J ends were trimmed by 4 bases and 1 base, with 18 bases remaining between them. The CDR3 DNA reads as TGTGCCAGCAGTTCCGCGCACTCAGCGCTTCGCACAGATACGCAGTATTTT. It codes for CASSSAHSALRTDTQYF.

This chain links TRBV9 with TRBJ1-1; D perhaps matches TRBD1 (5 bases). The CDR3 totals 14 residues. V lost 0 bases and J 5 bases, leaving 11 bases between the germline ends. The V gene's germline CDR1 is SGDLS and CDR2 YYNGEE. The CDR3 sequence is CASSVGGESTEAFF. CDR3 DNA: TGTGCCAGCAGCGTAGGGGGGGAGAGTACTGAAGCTTTCTTT.

This chain uses TRBV5-1 with TRBJ2-1, with TRBD2 identical over 9 bases. After removal of 4 bases from V and 8 bases from J, the junction contained 7 bases not matched to a gene. CDR1 is SGHRS and CDR2 is YFSETQ in the germline V gene. CDR3 length equals 14 residues. The CDR3: CASSLRSGSYEQFF. The CDR3 nucleotides read TGCGCCAGCAGCCTCCGTAGCGGGAGCTATGAGCAGTTCTTC.

V usage is TRBV21-1 and J usage is TRBJ1-5; the D call of TRBD1 is as the table states it, not checked on the DNA. TRBV21-1 is noted as a pseudogene. The CDR3 loop spans 18 amino acids. The CDR3 reads CASSKDTQIPYSNQPQHF. Here the CDR3 DNA reads TGTGCCAGCAGCAAAGATACCCAGATCCCTTATAGCAATCAGCCCCAGCATTTT.

V is TRBV5-1 and J is TRBJ2-1, with 12 positions matching TRBD2. Germline V gene lookup returns CDR1 SGHRS and CDR2 YFSETQ. V gave up 0 bases and J gave up 4 bases; unmatched junction bases: 5. The CDR3 contains 17 residues. The DNA for the CDR3 is TGCGCCAGCAGCTTGGACGGTACTAGCGGGGGGTACAATGAGCAGTTCTTC. It encodes CASSLDGTSGGYNEQFF.

This clone was picked up a small number of times. The V call is TRBV6-2 or TRBV6-3, the J call TRBJ2-2, with a possible D match to TRBD1 (5 bases). V shed 6 bases and J shed 6 bases, with 14 bases lying between them. CDR1 and CDR2 (germline): MNHEY, SVGEGT. The CDR3 has 14 residues. The CDR3 coding sequence is TGTGCCAGCAGCGCACAGGCTGGTCCCGGGGAGCTGTTTTTT. Its protein is CASSAQAGPGELFF.

This clone appeared a single time. The chain is built from TRBV28 and TRBJ2-5, with a weak D call TRBD1 (5 bases). The CDR3 contains 16 residues. V lost 5 bases and J 0 bases, leaving 16 bases between the germline ends. Germline CDR1 MDHEN, CDR2 SYDVKM. The CDR3 loop is CASSPFRVRDQETQYF. CDR3 nucleotides: TGTGCCAGCAGTCCGTTCAGGGTGCGCGACCAAGAGACCCAGTACTTC.

CDR3 sequence: CASSFRVMNTEAFF. The CDR3 bases are TGTGCCAGCAGCTTTCGAGTGATGAACACTGAAGCTTTCTTT. The chain employs TRBV7-2 and TRBJ1-1; D is undetermined. The CDR3 totals 14 residues. Germline CDR1 is SGHTA and CDR2 is FQGNSA. Trimming stripped 3 bases from V and 0 bases from J, with 8 bases between.

This sequence joins TRBV19 and TRBJ2-7, with D possibly being TRBD1 (6 bases). Trimming cost V 6 bases and J 0 bases, with 12 bases left between them. The CDR3 is 14 residues long. CDR1 is LNHDA and CDR2 is SQIVND in the germline V gene (reference sequence). The CDR3 is CASRRQVNSYEQYF. The CDR3 DNA sequence: TGTGCCAGTAGAAGACAGGTCAACTCCTACGAGCAGTACTTC.

This sequence joins TRBV19 and TRBJ1-1; D not resolved. CDR3 length: 13 residues. V lost 3 bases, J lost 3 bases, and 8 bases lay in between. The germline V gene encodes CDR1 LNHDA and CDR2 SQIVND (reference sequence). CDR3 DNA sequence: TGTGCCAGTAGTATGTCGGGGTACACTGAAGCTTTCTTT. Residues: CASSMSGYTEAFF.

V gene TRBV4-3 combines with J gene TRBJ1-3; D ambiguous. CDR3 length: 15 residues. In germline, CDR1 is LGHNA, CDR2 YSLEER. Between the trimmed V and J ends, which lost 1 base and 2 bases, there was a span of 9 bases. The CDR3 bases are TGCGCCAGCAGCCAAGTTACGGGGACTGGAAACACCATATATTTT. Amino acid sequence: CASSQVTGTGNTIYF.

The chain is built from TRBV6-6 and TRBJ1-4, with 8 bases fitting TRBD1. Germline CDR1 MNHNY, CDR2 SVGAGI (reference sequence). Germline trimming cut 3 bases from V and 8 bases from J; bases unmatched to any gene: 5. The CDR3 contains 14 residues. The DNA for the CDR3 is TGTGCCAGCAGTTATCGGGACAGGAGGGAAAAACTGTTTTTT. Translating gives CASSYRDRREKLFF.

This clone was observed once. V usage is TRBV2 and J usage is TRBJ2-1, with 11 nucleotides matching TRBD2. After removal of 6 bases from V and 4 bases from J, the junction contained 17 bases not matched to a gene. Germline CDR1 and CDR2: SNHLY and FYNNEI. The CDR3 consists of 19 residues. This chain's CDR3 is CASRGGPGSSGRQYNEQFF. CDR3 DNA sequence: TGTGCCAGCAGGGGGGGCCCGGGTTCTAGCGGGAGGCAGTACAATGAGCAGTTCTTC.